This is a list of T cell receptor beta chains from one sample in a study of OX40 agonist ivuxolimab in advanced cancers. This table comes from immunoSEQ multiplex PCR, and its TCRdb copy is limited to in-frame clones, with some not included. In the table there are about 21,000 clones, around two thirds of which are singletons. This material consisted of CD4+ or CD8+ T cells sorted from blood, taken in a trial of the OX40 agonist ivuxolimab. Source of these receptors: an adult with an advanced solid tumor such as melanoma, head and neck, liver or kidney cancer. Each CDR3 is given with its conserved first and last residue. The D gene is left open where the match is weak. A row's size may be missing; if present it is once, few, many or a size class.

J	V	size	D	DNA	CDR3
TRBJ2-3	TRBV6-6	NA	TRBD2	TGTGCCAGCAGGGACTTTCTAGCGGGAAGCACAGATACGCAGTATTTT	CASRDFLAGSTDTQYF
TRBJ2-7	TRBV5-6	NA	TRBD2	TGTGCCAGCAGCCCGGGGGGGTCCCCCTACGAGCAGTACTTC	CASSPGGSPYEQYF
TRBJ1-4	TRBV27	NA	NA	TGTGCCAGCAGTTTATGGGCAGGCGAGAATGAAAAACTGTTTTTT	CASSLWAGENEKLFF
TRBJ2-7	TRBV27	once	TRBD2	TGTGCCAGCACTTCCGGGACTAGCGCTTCCCACGAGCAGTACTTC	CASTSGTSASHEQYF
TRBJ2-7	TRBV7-9	NA	NA	TGTGCCAGCAGCTTAGTCGCGGGTCCTCACGAGCAGTACTTC	CASSLVAGPHEQYF
TRBJ1-5	TRBV19	NA	TRBD1	TGTGCCAGTAGTTCCGGGACAGGGGGAACTTATAGCAATCAGCCCCAGCATTTT	CASSSGTGGTYSNQPQHF
TRBJ1-3	TRBV6-5	NA	TRBD1	TGTGCCAGCAGTTGGGGGACAGGGCGCTCTGGAAACACCATATATTTT	CASSWGTGRSGNTIYF
TRBJ2-3	TRBV6-4	many	TRBD2	TGTGCCAGCAGTGTCTCTAGCGGGGGGGCGACAGATACGCAGTATTTT	CASSVSSGGATDTQYF
TRBJ1-2	TRBV28	NA	NA	TGTGCCAGCAGTTCCCTTGGACAAATGGGCGGCTACACCTTC	CASSSLGQMGGYTF
TRBJ1-1	TRBV2	NA	TRBD1	TGTGCCAGCAAAACAGGGGCGTTCGCTGAAGCTTTCTTT	CASKTGAFAEAFF
TRBJ1-1	TRBV9	many	TRBD1	TGTGCCAGCAGCGTAGTCGGGGGACAGGGTTTCGAGGCTTTCTTT	CASSVVGGQGFEAFF
TRBJ2-3	TRBV19	NA	NA	TGTGCCAGTAGTATAGGGGGGACAGATACGCAGTATTTT	CASSIGGTDTQYF
TRBJ2-7	TRBV7-2	NA	NA	TGTGCCAGCAGCGACCACACGTTCCCCTCCTACGAGCAGTACTTC	CASSDHTFPSYEQYF
TRBJ1-1	TRBV28	NA	TRBD1	TGTGCCAGCACCATCCTCGGGACAGGGCTGAACACTGAAGCTTTCTTT	CASTILGTGLNTEAFF
TRBJ2-7	TRBV6-1	once	NA	TGTGCCAGCAGGACGCTATGGGGGTACGAGCAGTACTTC	CASRTLWGYEQYF
TRBJ2-7	TRBV27	NA	NA	TGTGCCAGCAGCCCCGACCGACGGGACTCCTACGAGCAGTACTTC	CASSPDRRDSYEQYF
TRBJ1-4	TRBV4-2	NA	NA	TGTGCCAGCAGTTCCGACACAGCAGCTAATGAAAAACTGTTTTTT	CASSSDTAANEKLFF
TRBJ1-3	TRBV5-6	NA	NA	TGTGCCAGCAGCGTGGGGCAGGGAAACACCATATATTTT	CASSVGQGNTIYF
TRBJ1-1	TRBV7-9	NA	TRBD1	TGTGCCAGCAGCTTAGGGAGGGACAGTGAAGCTTTCTTT	CASSLGRDSEAFF